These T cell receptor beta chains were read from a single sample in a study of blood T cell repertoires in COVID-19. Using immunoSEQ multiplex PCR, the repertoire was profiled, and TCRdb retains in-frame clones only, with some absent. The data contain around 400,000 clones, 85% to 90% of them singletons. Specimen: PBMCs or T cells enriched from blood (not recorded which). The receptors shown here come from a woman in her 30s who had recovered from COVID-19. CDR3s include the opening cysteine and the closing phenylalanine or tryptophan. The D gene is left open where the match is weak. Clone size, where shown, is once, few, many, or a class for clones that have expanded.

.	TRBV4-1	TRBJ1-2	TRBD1	TGCGCCAGCAGCTGGACAGGCCTACCGTATGGCTACACCTTC	CASSWTGLPYGYTF
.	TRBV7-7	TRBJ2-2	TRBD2	TGTGCCAGCAGCTCCCAGGCCGGGGGGACCGGGGAGCTGTTTTTT	CASSSQAGGTGELFF
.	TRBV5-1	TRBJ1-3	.	TGCGCCAGCAGCTCAGGACAGACTGGAAACACCATATATTTT	CASSSGQTGNTIYF
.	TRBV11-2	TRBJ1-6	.	TGTGCCAGCAGCCCAGGGTTCGCGTCCTATAATTCACCCCTCCACTTT	CASSPGFASYNSPLHF
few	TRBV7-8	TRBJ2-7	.	TGTGCCAGCAGCGTATTACAGGGAGACGAGCAGTACTTC	CASSVLQGDEQYF
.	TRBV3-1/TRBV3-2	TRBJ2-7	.	TGTGCCAGCAGCCAAGCAGACTACGAGCAGTACTTC	CASSQADYEQYF
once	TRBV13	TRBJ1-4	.	TGTGCCAGCAGCTTAGGATACAGAAGAAATGAAAAACTGTTTTTT	CASSLGYRRNEKLFF
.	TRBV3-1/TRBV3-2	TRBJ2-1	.	TGTGCCAGCAGCCAAGATTGGGCCAACAATGAGCAGTTCTTC	CASSQDWANNEQFF
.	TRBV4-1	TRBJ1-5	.	TGCGCCAGCAGCCAAGACAGGGCTTGGCAGCCCCAGCATTTT	CASSQDRAWQPQHF
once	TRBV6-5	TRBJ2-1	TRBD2	TGTGCCAGCAGTTACTCGAGTGGGGGGGACCAGTTCTTC	CASSYSSGGDQFF
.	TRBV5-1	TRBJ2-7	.	TGCGCCAGCAGCTTTGCTAGAAGCTCCTACGAGCAGTACTTC	CASSFARSSYEQYF
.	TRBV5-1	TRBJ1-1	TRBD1	TGCGCCAGCAGCTCACAGGGGGCAGCAGGGAAAGCTTTCTTT	CASSSQGAAGKAFF
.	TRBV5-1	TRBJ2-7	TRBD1	TGCGCCAGCAGCTTGGAGGGGGCCTCCTACTACGAGCAGTACTTC	CASSLEGASYYEQYF
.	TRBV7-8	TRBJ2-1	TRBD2	TGTGCCAGCAGATTAGCGGGGGGCTCCTACAATGAGCAGTTCTTC	CASRLAGGSYNEQFF
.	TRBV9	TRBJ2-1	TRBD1	TGTGCCAGCAGCCCGCCTGGGACAGGGAACTACAATGAGCAGTTCTTC	CASSPPGTGNYNEQFF
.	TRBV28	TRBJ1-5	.	TGTGCCAGCAGTTGGGGGACATACTCGGATCAGCCCCAGCATTTT	CASSWGTYSDQPQHF
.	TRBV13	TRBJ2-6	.	TGTGCCAGCAGCTTTTTCGCTCGAGAAGCCAACGTCCTGACTTTC	CASSFFAREANVLTF
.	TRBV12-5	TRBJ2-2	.	TGTGCTAGTTGTCCATCAGCGAACACCGGGGAGCTGTTTTTT	CASCPSANTGELFF
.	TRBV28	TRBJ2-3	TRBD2	TGTGCCAGCAGTCCAGTTCTCGGGACTAGCGGGACTTTCACAGATACGCAGTATTTT	CASSPVLGTSGTFTDTQYF
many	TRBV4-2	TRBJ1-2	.	TGTGCCAGCAGCCGGTCCGGGAATTATGGCTACACCTTC	CASSRSGNYGYTF
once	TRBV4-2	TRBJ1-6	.	TGTGCCAGCAGCCCTCCTCTTCCGGGCCCCCAAGGGGATTCACCCCTCCACTTT	CASSPPLPGPQGDSPLHF
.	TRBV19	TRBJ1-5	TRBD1	TGTGCCAGTAGTATAGCGACAGGGGGTCAGCCCCAGCATTTT	CASSIATGGQPQHF
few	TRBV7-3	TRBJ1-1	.	TGTGCCAGCAGACTCCAAGGCGGCACTGAAGCTTTCTTT	CASRLQGGTEAFF
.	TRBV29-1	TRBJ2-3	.	TGCAGCGTTGGGCCGCATGGAGGAACAGATACGCAGTATTTT	CSVGPHGGTDTQYF
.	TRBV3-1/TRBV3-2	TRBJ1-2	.	TGTGCCAGCAGCCAGGAGCCTTCAGGGTTTGGCTACACCTTC	CASSQEPSGFGYTF
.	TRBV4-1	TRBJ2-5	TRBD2	TGCGCCAGCAGCCAAGATCCAGCGGGGGAGACCCAGTACTTC	CASSQDPAGETQYF
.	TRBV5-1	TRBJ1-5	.	TGCGCCAGCAGCTTGGACTTCGGTAGCAATCAGCCCCAGCATTTT	CASSLDFGSNQPQHF
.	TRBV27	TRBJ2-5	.	TGTGCCAGCAGTTTAACTTTTACGGCGGGACCAGAGACCCAGTACTTC	CASSLTFTAGPETQYF
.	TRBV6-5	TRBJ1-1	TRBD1	TGTGCCAGCAGTTACTTAGGGACAGGGAGGGGGACTGAAGCTTTCTTT	CASSYLGTGRGTEAFF
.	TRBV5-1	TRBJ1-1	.	TGCGCCAGCAGCGCCGCGGGGGCTAGGAACACTGAAGCTTTCTTT	CASSAAGARNTEAFF
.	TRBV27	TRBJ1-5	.	TGTGCCAGCAGTTCGGAGGGAAGCAATCAGCCCCAGCATTTT	CASSSEGSNQPQHF
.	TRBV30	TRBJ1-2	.	TGTGCCTGGAGTGAACAGGGTCTCATCTTGGCTAACTATGGCTACACCTTC	CAWSEQGLILANYGYTF
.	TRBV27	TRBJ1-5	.	TGTGCCAGCAGTCCCAGGGGTAGGAGCAATCAGCCCCAGCATTTT	CASSPRGRSNQPQHF
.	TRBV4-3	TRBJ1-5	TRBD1	TGCGCCAGCAGCCAAGATCCAGGGGGCTATCAGCCCCAGCATTTT	CASSQDPGGYQPQHF
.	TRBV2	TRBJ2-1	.	TGTGCCAGCAGGGGGGGTGAGCAGTTCTTC	CASRGGEQFF
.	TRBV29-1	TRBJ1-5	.	TGCAGCGACGGTCGACACCTCAATCAGCCCCAGCATTTT	CSDGRHLNQPQHF
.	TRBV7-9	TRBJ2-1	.	TGTGCCAGCAGCTCAAATCGCCAAGGAGTAAAAAACTACAATGAGCAGTTCTTC	CASSSNRQGVKNYNEQFF
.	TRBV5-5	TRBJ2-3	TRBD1	TGTGCCAGCAGCACCCAGGGGGCAGTGGGCGGGACAGATACGCAGTATTTT	CASSTQGAVGGTDTQYF
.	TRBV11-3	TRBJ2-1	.	TGTGCCAGCAGCGACACACCCAATGAGCAGTTCTTC	CASSDTPNEQFF
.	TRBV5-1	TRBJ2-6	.	TGCGCCAGCAGCCTGGGACTCCCTGGGGCCAACGTCCTGACTTTC	CASSLGLPGANVLTF
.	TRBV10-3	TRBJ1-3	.	TGTGCCATCAGTGAGCTGAGTACTGGAAACACCATATATTTT	CAISELSTGNTIYF
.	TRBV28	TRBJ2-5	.	TGTGCCAGCAGTTTCGGGGGGCTGGCACAAGAGACCCAGTACTTC	CASSFGGLAQETQYF
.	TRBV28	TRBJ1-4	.	TGTGCCAGCAGTACCACGGGGGGAAATGAAAAACTGTTTTTT	CASSTTGGNEKLFF
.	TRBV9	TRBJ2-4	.	TGTGCCAGCAGCGTAGACGGCAGGGCTCTGGCCAAAAACATTCAGTACTTC	CASSVDGRALAKNIQYF
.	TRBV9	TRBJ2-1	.	TGTGCCAGCAGCAGAGACTTGTCTAGCGCTTCGAAGAATGAGCAGTTCTTC	CASSRDLSSASKNEQFF
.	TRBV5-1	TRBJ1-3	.	TGCGCCAGCAGCGCCTACTCTGGAAACACCATATATTTT	CASSAYSGNTIYF